The rows below give T cell receptor beta chains drawn from one sample of a study of blood T cell repertoires in COVID-19. Clones were read by immunoSEQ multiplex PCR, and TCRdb kept only the in-frame ones, dropping some. The table has some 190,000 clones, over 75% seen once; the top ten hold 3.5% to 5.5%. Sequencing used PBMCs or T cells enriched from blood (not recorded which). The receptors come from a man under 40 with acute COVID-19. The CDR3 runs from the conserved cysteine through the conserved F or W. The D gene is left open where the match is weak. Some rows mark clone size as missing; the rest say once, few, many or name a class of expanded clone.

>.|TRBJ2-1|.|TRBV5-1
TGCGCCAGTATTGGGGAGCCCGGTTACAATGAGCAGTTCTTC
CASIGEPGYNEQFF
>.|TRBJ1-2|TRBD1|TRBV5-6
TGTGCCAGCAGCCTCACAGGGGTAGCTAACTATGGCTACACCTTC
CASSLTGVANYGYTF
>.|TRBJ2-5|.|TRBV7-3
TGTGCCAGCAGCTTAACTGCGGGGCTCGGAGAGACCCAGTACTTC
CASSLTAGLGETQYF
>.|TRBJ1-3|.|TRBV7-9
TGTGCCAGCAGCTTAGCAGTTAGTCTGTTATATTTT
CASSLAVSLLYF
>once|TRBJ2-5|.|TRBV5-4
TGTGCCAGCAGCTTCCCGGAGGGACGGGAGACCCAGTACTTC
CASSFPEGRETQYF
>.|TRBJ1-1|.|TRBV19
TGTGCCAGTAGTATCTTTCAGTACACTGAAGCTTTCTTT
CASSIFQYTEAFF
>.|TRBJ1-2|TRBD1|TRBV9
TGTGCCAGCAGCGCCTCGACAGGGAGTTATGGCTACACCTTC
CASSASTGSYGYTF
>.|TRBJ1-6|.|TRBV9
TGTGCCAGCAGCACCCCCGGGACCCTCCACTTT
CASSTPGTLHF
>.|TRBJ1-1|TRBD1|TRBV19
TGTGCCAGTAGTTTTCTCTCCGGACAGGGTGGTTTCTTT
CASSFLSGQGGFF
>.|TRBJ1-2|.|TRBV6-5
TGTGCCAGCAGGACGACAGGAGGAGGATATGGCTACACCTTC
CASRTTGGGYGYTF
>.|TRBJ1-4|TRBD1|TRBV5-4
TGTGCCAGCAGCGACAGACAGGGGAGCGAAAAACTGTTTTTT
CASSDRQGSEKLFF
>.|TRBJ1-5|TRBD1|TRBV2
TGTGCCAGCAGCCAGAATTTTGGACAGGGGTACCAGCCCCAGCATTTT
CASSQNFGQGYQPQHF
>.|TRBJ2-2|TRBD1|TRBV4-1
TGCGCCAGCAGCCCGACAGGGGGAACCGGGGAGCTGTTTTTT
CASSPTGGTGELFF
>.|TRBJ1-6|.|TRBV5-1
TGCGCCAGCAGCTTTGGCAGCCAGGAATATTCACCCCTCCACTTT
CASSFGSQEYSPLHF
>.|TRBJ1-4|TRBD1|TRBV27
TGTGCCAGCAGTTTCGGGACAGACCTTAATGAAAAACTGTTTTTT
CASSFGTDLNEKLFF
>.|TRBJ2-7|.|TRBV27
TGTGTCACCAGCCCTACCCCGAACTACGAGCAGTACTTC
CVTSPTPNYEQYF
>.|TRBJ2-3|TRBD2|TRBV5-1
TGCGCCAGCAGCTTAGCGGGGGGGCCTCTCGGCACAGATACGCAGTATTTT
CASSLAGGPLGTDTQYF
>.|TRBJ2-5|TRBD2|TRBV5-5
TGTGCCAGCAGCTTTTCTATCGCGGGGGGGCGGGAGACCCAGTACTTC
CASSFSIAGGRETQYF
>.|TRBJ2-1|TRBD2|TRBV9
TGTGCCAGCAGCGTAAGGCTAGCGGGGTCCTACAATGAGCAGTTCTTC
CASSVRLAGSYNEQFF
>.|TRBJ1-1|.|TRBV9
TGTGCCAGCAGCCTTACCGGAGGGAACACTGAAGCTTTCTTT
CASSLTGGNTEAFF
>.|TRBJ1-2|.|TRBV30
TGTGCCTGGGTAGCTTTCCTCGAGAATGGCTACACCTTC
CAWVAFLENGYTF
>.|TRBJ1-6|TRBD1|TRBV18
TGTGCCAGCTCACCATTTCCCGGACAGGTTGGAGGGGTGAGTTCACCCCTCCACTTT
CASSPFPGQVGGVSSPLHF
>few|TRBJ2-2|.|TRBV29-1
TGCAGCGTTATAGGGGGTGCAGGGTCGAACACCGGGGAGCTGTTTTTT
CSVIGGAGSNTGELFF
>.|TRBJ2-1|TRBD2|TRBV6-5
TGTGCCAGCAGTCTTAGCGGGGGGGCGCACAATGAGCAGTTCTTC
CASSLSGGAHNEQFF
>.|TRBJ2-1|TRBD1|TRBV5-4
TGTGCCAGCAGCTTGGGGACAGGGGGCAGTGAGCAGTTCTTC
CASSLGTGGSEQFF
>.|TRBJ1-2|.|TRBV27
TGTGCCAGCAGTTTATCGCGGGGCCCCAGGCATGGCTACACCTTC
CASSLSRGPRHGYTF
>.|TRBJ2-7|.|TRBV6-6
TGTGCCAGCGGGGGCTTGAGAGAGCAGTACTTC
CASGGLREQYF
>once|TRBJ1-2|.|TRBV19
TGTGCCAGTAGTATTTACGACAGGCGGGCCTATGGCTACACCTTC
CASSIYDRRAYGYTF
>.|TRBJ2-5|.|TRBV3-1/TRBV3-2
TGTGCCAGCAGCCTCGGGGGGCGGGAGACCCAGTACTTC
CASSLGGRETQYF
>.|TRBJ1-6|.|TRBV30
TGTGCCTGGAGTGCCGGCGGGCACCTTAATTCACCCCTCCACTTT
CAWSAGGHLNSPLHF
>.|TRBJ1-2|.|TRBV3-1/TRBV3-2
TGTGCCAGCAGCCCTGAATCGGGACTGCCGTATGGCTACACCTTC
CASSPESGLPYGYTF
>.|TRBJ1-6|TRBD1|TRBV27
TGTGCCAGCAGTTTTCAGGGGGCCTCACCCCTCCACTTT
CASSFQGASPLHF
>.|TRBJ2-7|TRBD2|TRBV3-1/TRBV3-2
TGTGCCAGCAGCCAGGTACTAGCGGGGGGATACGAGCAGTACTTC
CASSQVLAGGYEQYF
>.|TRBJ2-7|.|TRBV27
TGTGCCAGCATTGGAGCTTCCTACGAGCAGTACTTC
CASIGASYEQYF
>.|TRBJ2-1|.|TRBV29-1
TGCAGCGCTGAAGGGTTCGAGACTAGGTACAATGAGCAGTTCTTC
CSAEGFETRYNEQFF
>.|TRBJ1-2|.|TRBV28
TGTGCCAGCAGTACGACAGGATGGGTCTATGGCTACACCTTC
CASSTTGWVYGYTF
>.|TRBJ1-4|TRBD1|TRBV11-2
TGTGCCAGCAGCCTCGGGACAGGGCGTGAAAAACTGTTTTTT
CASSLGTGREKLFF
>.|TRBJ1-2|.|TRBV19
TGTGCCAGTAGTGGGGCCCAGGGATATGGCTACACCTTC
CASSGAQGYGYTF
>.|TRBJ1-5|.|TRBV2
TGTGCCAGCAACGGCCGGGGGTCCAATCAGCCCCAGCATTTT
CASNGRGSNQPQHF
>once|TRBJ2-7|.|TRBV5-4
TGTGCCAGCAGCTTCGGTACAGGGACCGAGCAGTACTTC
CASSFGTGTEQYF
>once|TRBJ2-7|.|TRBV6-1
TGTGCCAGCAGTGAAGCATCTGGACAGAACTCTAAGCAGTACTTC
CASSEASGQNSKQYF
>.|TRBJ1-5|TRBD1|TRBV6-5
TGTGCCAGCAGTCGACAGGGGGCGAGCAATCAGCCCCAGCATTTT
CASSRQGASNQPQHF
>.|TRBJ1-6|TRBD1|TRBV4-2
TGTGCCAGCAGCCGAGACGACAGGGATTCACCCCTCCACTTT
CASSRDDRDSPLHF
>once|TRBJ1-1|.|TRBV4-2
TGTGCCAGCAGCCAAGATGGAGGGGATGAAGCTTTCTTT
CASSQDGGDEAFF
>.|TRBJ2-5|TRBD2|TRBV11-3
TGTGCCAGCAGCCCAGGACTAGGAGCTTCAGAGACCCAGTACTTC
CASSPGLGASETQYF
>.|TRBJ1-5|TRBD1|TRBV5-6
TGTGCCAGCAGCTTATCGGGACAGGGGGCGCGGGATCAGCCCCAGCATTTT
CASSLSGQGARDQPQHF
>.|TRBJ1-2|.|TRBV5-1
TGCGCCAGCAGCTTGGGGGAGGAAGCTGGCTACACCTTC
CASSLGEEAGYTF
>.|TRBJ1-4|.|TRBV5-4
TGTGCCAGCAGCTACGGGCAGGGCGGTGAAAAACTGTTTTTT
CASSYGQGGEKLFF
>once|TRBJ1-5|.|TRBV25-1
TGTGCCAGCAGTGATACGGGAACCAATCAGCCCCAGCATTTT
CASSDTGTNQPQHF
>.|TRBJ2-6|.|TRBV19
TGTGCCAGTAGTTATACAGACTCTGGGGCCAACGTCCTGACTTTC
CASSYTDSGANVLTF